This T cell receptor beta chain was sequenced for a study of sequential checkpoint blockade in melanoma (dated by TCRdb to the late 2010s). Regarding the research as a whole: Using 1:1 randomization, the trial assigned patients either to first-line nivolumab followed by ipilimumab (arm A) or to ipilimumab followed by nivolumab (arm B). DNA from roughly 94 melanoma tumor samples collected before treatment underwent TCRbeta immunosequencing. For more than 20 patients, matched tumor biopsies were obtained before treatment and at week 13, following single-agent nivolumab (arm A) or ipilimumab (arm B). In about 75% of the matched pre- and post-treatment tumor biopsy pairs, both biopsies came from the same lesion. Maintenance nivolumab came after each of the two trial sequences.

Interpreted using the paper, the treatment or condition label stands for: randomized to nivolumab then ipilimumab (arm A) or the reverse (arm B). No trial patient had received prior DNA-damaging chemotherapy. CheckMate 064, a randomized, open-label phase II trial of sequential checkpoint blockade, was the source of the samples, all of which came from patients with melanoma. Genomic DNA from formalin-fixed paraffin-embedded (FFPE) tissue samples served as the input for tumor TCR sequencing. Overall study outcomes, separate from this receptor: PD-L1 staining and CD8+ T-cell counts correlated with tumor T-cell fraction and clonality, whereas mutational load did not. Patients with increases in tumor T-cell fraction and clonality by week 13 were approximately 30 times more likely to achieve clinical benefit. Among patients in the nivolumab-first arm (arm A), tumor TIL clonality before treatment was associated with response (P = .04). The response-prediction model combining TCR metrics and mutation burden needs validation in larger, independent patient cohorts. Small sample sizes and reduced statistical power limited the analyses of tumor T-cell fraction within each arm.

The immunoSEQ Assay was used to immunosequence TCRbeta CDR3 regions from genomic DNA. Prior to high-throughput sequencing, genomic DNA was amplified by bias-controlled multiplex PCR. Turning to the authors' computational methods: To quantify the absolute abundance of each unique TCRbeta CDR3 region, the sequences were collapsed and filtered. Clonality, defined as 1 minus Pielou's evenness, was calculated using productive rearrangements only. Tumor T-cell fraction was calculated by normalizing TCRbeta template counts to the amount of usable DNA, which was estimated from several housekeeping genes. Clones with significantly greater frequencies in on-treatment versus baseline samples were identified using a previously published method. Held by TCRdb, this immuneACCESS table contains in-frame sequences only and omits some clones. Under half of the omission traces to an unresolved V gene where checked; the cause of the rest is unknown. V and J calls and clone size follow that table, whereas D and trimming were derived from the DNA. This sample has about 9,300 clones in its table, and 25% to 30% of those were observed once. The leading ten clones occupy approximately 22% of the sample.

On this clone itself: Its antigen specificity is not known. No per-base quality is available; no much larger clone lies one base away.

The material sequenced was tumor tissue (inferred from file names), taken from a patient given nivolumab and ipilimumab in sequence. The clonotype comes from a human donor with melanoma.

The DNA is as follows: TGCGCCAGCAGCGGGGGGGATAGCTACAATGAGCAGTTCTTC. This encodes CASSGGDSYNEQFF. The rearrangement combines TRBV5-1 with TRBJ2-1, with 7 central nucleotides matching TRBD2. From the cysteine up to the phenylalanine, the CDR3 has a length of 14 residues. Kept here is only the CDR3 DNA, which spans 42 bases and is read in frame from base 1. CDR1 and CDR2 are read off the germline V gene as SGHRS and YFSETQ. V ends up 4 bases short and J 3 bases short, with an unmatched junction base count of 4.